Detailed here is one TCR beta chain. No antigen is known for it. CDR3 length equals 13 residues. Germline V gene lookup returns CDR1 DFQATT and CDR2 SNEGSKA (reference sequence). The germline V and J ends were trimmed by 3 bases and 4 bases, with 12 bases remaining between them. The sample originates from a study of identical twins. cDNA molecules carried unique molecular identifiers, and template switching added a universal primer site. One entry per CDR3 protein results from TCRdb running MiXCR on the 5' RACE reads. Seen here are 300,000 to 400,000 distinct CDR3 sequences, around 9% observed once, and the top ten hold about 8.1%. Study conclusions and caveats: The models systematically underestimated how much out-of-frame TCR alpha was shared in monozygotic twins. Twins shared beta out-of-frame sequences in excess, but this excess was weaker.

The V and J genes are TRBV20-1 and TRBJ1-2, with a possible D match to TRBD1 (6 bases). This clonotype was sampled from a woman between 50 and 59 years old in good health. The sequencing sample was made of naive T cells sorted from blood. CDR3 amino acids: CSASSPDSYGYTF. CDR3 in DNA: TGCAGTGCTAGCTCCCCGGACAGCTATGGCTACACCTTC.